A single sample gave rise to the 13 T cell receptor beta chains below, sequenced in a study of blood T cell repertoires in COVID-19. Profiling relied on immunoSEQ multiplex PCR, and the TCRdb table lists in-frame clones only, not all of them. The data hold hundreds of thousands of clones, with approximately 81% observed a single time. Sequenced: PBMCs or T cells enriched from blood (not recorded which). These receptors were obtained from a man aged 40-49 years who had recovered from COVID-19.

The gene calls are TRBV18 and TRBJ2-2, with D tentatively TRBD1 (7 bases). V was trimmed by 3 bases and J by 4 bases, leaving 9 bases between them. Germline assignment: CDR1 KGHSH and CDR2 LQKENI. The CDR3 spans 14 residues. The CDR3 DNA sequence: TGTGCCAGCTCACCGCGGGACAGCACCGGGGAGCTGTTTTTT. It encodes CASSPRDSTGELFF.

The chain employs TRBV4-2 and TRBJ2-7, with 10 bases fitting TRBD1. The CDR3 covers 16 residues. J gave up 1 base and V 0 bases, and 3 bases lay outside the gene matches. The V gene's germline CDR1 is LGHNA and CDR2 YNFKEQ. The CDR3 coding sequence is TGTGCCAGCAGCCAAGATCGACAGGGGGCTTCCTACGAGCAGTACTTC. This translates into CASSQDRQGASYEQYF.

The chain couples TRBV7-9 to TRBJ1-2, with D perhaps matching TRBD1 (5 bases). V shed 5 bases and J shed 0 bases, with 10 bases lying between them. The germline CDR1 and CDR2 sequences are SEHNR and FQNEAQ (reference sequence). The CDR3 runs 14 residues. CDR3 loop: CASSPGDANYGYTF. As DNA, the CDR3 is TGTGCCAGCAGCCCGGGGGACGCTAACTATGGCTACACCTTC.

The CDR3 sequence: CASSQVVNGGTEAFF. The CDR3 bases are TGTGCCAGCAGCCAAGTAGTAAACGGGGGTACTGAAGCTTTCTTT. The chain is built from TRBV4-2 and TRBJ1-1, with D tentatively TRBD1 (5 bases). V dropped 1 base and J dropped 5 bases, with 14 bases sitting between them. Looked up from germline, CDR1 is LGHNA and CDR2 is YNFKEQ. CDR3 length: 15 residues.

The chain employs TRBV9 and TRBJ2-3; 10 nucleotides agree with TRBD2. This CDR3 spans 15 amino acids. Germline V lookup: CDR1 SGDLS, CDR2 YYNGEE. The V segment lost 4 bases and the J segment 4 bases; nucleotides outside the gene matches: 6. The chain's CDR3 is CASSMSGRASDTQYF. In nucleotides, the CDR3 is TGTGCCAGCAGCATGAGCGGGAGGGCCTCAGATACGCAGTATTTT.

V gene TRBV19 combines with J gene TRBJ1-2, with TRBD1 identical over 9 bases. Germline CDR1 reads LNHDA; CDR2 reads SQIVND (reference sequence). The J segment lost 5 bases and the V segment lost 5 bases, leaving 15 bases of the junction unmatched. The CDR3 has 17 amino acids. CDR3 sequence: CASSSWTGEVGPYGYTF. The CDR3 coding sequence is TGTGCCAGTAGTTCCTGGACAGGGGAGGTAGGCCCTTATGGCTACACCTTC.

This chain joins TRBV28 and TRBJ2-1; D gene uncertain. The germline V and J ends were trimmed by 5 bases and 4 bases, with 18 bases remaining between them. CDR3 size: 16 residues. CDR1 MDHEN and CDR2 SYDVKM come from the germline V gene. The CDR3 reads CASSPSSASGYNEQFF. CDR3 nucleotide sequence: TGTGCCAGCAGTCCCTCGAGCGCTTCTGGGTACAATGAGCAGTTCTTC.

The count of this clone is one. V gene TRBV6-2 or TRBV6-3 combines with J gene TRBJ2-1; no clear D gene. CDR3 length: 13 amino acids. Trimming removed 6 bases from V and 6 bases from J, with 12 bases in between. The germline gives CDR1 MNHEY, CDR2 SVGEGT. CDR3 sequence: CASSPTLLNEQFF. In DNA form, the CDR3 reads TGTGCCAGCAGCCCCACTCTACTCAATGAGCAGTTCTTC.

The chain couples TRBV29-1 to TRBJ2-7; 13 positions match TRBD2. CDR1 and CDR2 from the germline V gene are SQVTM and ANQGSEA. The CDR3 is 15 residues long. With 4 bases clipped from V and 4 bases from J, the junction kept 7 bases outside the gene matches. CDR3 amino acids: CSVGAGTSGIYEQYF. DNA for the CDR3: TGCAGCGTTGGTGCCGGGACTAGCGGGATTTACGAGCAGTACTTC.

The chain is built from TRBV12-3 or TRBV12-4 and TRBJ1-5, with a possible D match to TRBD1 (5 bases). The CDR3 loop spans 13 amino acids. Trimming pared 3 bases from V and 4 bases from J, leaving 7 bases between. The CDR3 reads CASSFGGNQPQHF. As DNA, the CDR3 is TGTGCCAGCAGTTTCGGGGGTAATCAGCCCCAGCATTTT.

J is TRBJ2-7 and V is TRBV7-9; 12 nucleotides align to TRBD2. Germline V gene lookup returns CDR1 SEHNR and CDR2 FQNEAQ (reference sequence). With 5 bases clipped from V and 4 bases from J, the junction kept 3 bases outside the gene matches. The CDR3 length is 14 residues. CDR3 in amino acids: CASSPGLAGYEQYF. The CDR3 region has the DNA TGTGCCAGCAGCCCTGGACTAGCGGGATACGAGCAGTACTTC.

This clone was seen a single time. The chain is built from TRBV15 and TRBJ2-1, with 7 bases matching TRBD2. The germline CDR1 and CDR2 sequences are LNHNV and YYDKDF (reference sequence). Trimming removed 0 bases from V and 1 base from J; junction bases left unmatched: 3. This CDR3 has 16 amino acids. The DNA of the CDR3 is TGTGCCACCAGCAGAGACGGGAGGAGGTCCTACAATGAGCAGTTCTTC. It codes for CATSRDGRRSYNEQFF.

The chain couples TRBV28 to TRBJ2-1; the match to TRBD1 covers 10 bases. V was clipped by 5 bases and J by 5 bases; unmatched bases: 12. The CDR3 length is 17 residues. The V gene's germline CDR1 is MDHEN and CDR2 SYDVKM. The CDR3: CASSAPPGTGVNNEQFF. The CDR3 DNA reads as TGTGCCAGCAGTGCCCCTCCCGGGACAGGGGTGAACAATGAGCAGTTCTTC.